The 32 T cell receptor beta chains presented below share a single source sample, sequenced in a study of technical replicates of blood from a few donors (dated by TCRdb to the late 2010s). Libraries came from the immunoSEQ multiplex PCR assay. The immuneACCESS repertoire file appears here via TCRdb, limited to in-frame rearrangements. These files lack a portion of the clones; in checked studies, under half of the deficit traces to unresolved V genes, and the cause of the others is not known. The sample records 60,000 to 65,000 clones, 92% of which are singletons. 4.3% of the sample is held by the ten biggest clonotypes. Sequencing was performed on PBMCs. The origin of the receptors is a human donor in good health. Some clones in this sample may be carry-over from other donors' samples.

The chain recombines TRBV5-1 with TRBJ2-3, with a weak D call TRBD1 (6 bases). The CDR3 contains 14 residues. The V gene lost 3 bases and the J gene lost 4 bases, with 12 bases spanning the gap. CDR1 and CDR2 (germline): SGHRS, YFSETQ. CDR3 loop: CASSSTGTADTQYF. The CDR3 coding sequence is TGCGCCAGCAGCTCGACAGGTACGGCAGATACGCAGTATTTT.

In this sample, this clone turned up once. The V and J genes are TRBV6-1 and TRBJ1-1; the D gene is possibly TRBD1 (6 bases). CDR1 and CDR2 from the germline V gene are MNHNS and SASEGT. The CDR3 is 14 amino acids. Trimming left V 11 bases short and J 3 bases short, with 19 bases between. The CDR3 sequence is CAGTSGVFDTEAFF. As DNA, the CDR3 is TGTGCCGGAACCTCAGGGGTTTTTGACACTGAAGCTTTCTTT.

V gene TRBV5-5 combines with J gene TRBJ1-5, with D unresolved. CDR3 size: 15 residues. The germline gives CDR1 SGHKS, CDR2 YYEKEE (reference sequence). Trimming took off 1 base at V and 4 bases at J, with 12 bases between the two ends. The CDR3 DNA sequence: TGTGCCAGCAGCTTGAAAGAGGGTCCTAATCAGCCCCAGCATTTT. It codes for CASSLKEGPNQPQHF.

The chain recombines TRBV15 with TRBJ2-1, with 13 bases lining up with TRBD2. This CDR3 contains 15 residues. Trimming removed 5 bases from V and 6 bases from J; junction bases left unmatched: 4. Germline CDR1 reads LNHNV; CDR2 reads YYDKDF (reference sequence). CDR3 in DNA: TGTGCCACCAGCGGGGGACTAGCGGGAACCAATGAGCAGTTCTTC. Protein sequence: CATSGGLAGTNEQFF.

This chain joins TRBV2 and TRBJ2-5; TRBD1 is a possible D gene (5 bases). V was shortened by 8 bases and J by 2 bases, with 21 bases between the two germline ends. CDR1 and CDR2 (germline): SNHLY, FYNNEI. The CDR3 has 16 amino acids. CDR3 DNA sequence: TGTGCCAGCTTGGGGCCAGGATTGGGGCCTCAAGAGACCCAGTACTTC. Translation: CASLGPGLGPQETQYF.

The DNA of the CDR3 is TGCGCCAGCAGCTTGGTAGCGGGGGCCTACAATGAGCAGTTCTTC. Protein sequence: CASSLVAGAYNEQFF. The rearrangement uses TRBV5-1 and TRBJ2-1, with TRBD2 matching over 9 bases. The ends lost 0 bases at V and 2 bases at J; junction bases unmatched: 0. The CDR3 is made up of 15 amino acids. Germline V gene lookup returns CDR1 SGHRS and CDR2 YFSETQ.

The genes are TRBV18 and TRBJ1-1; D call uncertain. Germline V gives CDR1 KGHSH, CDR2 LQKENI. Trimming pared 1 base from V and 0 bases from J, leaving 18 bases between. The length of the CDR3 is 18 residues. The CDR3 is CASSPRPPAGGMNTEAFF. CDR3 bases: TGTGCCAGCTCACCACGTCCCCCGGCGGGTGGTATGAACACTGAAGCTTTCTTT. The entire variable domain, with the rest obtained from reference TRBV18 and TRBJ1-1, is as follows: NAGVMQNPRHLVRRRGQEARLRCSPMKGHSHVYWYRQLPEEGLKFMVYLQKENIIDESGMPKERFSAEFPKEGPSILRIQQVVRGDSAAYFCASSPRPPAGGMNTEAFFGQGTRLTVV.

This clone has just one count. The chain's CDR3 is CASSATRDNYEQYF. The CDR3 DNA reads as TGTGCCAGCAGCGCTACCAGGGACAACTACGAGCAGTACTTC. The J gene is TRBJ2-7, the V gene TRBV14; perhaps TRBD1 as D (6 bases). The V end lost 5 bases, the J end lost 3 bases, and 14 bases lay between the germline ends. Germline CDR1 is SGHDN and CDR2 is FVKESK. This CDR3 is built from 14 residues.

The chain has TRBV27 and TRBJ2-3; 16 positions agree with TRBD2. CDR1 and CDR2 from the germline V gene are MNHEY and SMNVEV (reference sequence). V trimming: 4 bases; J trimming: 0 bases; junction bases outside the gene matches: 7. The CDR3 extends over 19 amino acids. CDR3 region: CASSSRGLAGGLSTDTQYF. The CDR3 nucleotides are TGTGCCAGCAGTTCGAGGGGACTAGCGGGGGGGCTTAGCACAGATACGCAGTATTTT.

V and J are TRBV6-5 and TRBJ2-7; 11 bases line up with TRBD1. The CDR3 runs 15 residues. Germline V gene lookup returns CDR1 MNHEY and CDR2 SVGAGI. The ends lost 2 bases at V and 6 bases at J; junction bases unmatched: 6. The DNA for the CDR3 is TGTGCCAGCAGTTACCTATCCGGGACAGGGGGCGAGCAGTACTTC. Protein sequence: CASSYLSGTGGEQYF.

This chain connects TRBV5-5 to TRBJ1-6, with D unresolved. V gave up 4 bases and J gave up 13 bases, with 12 bases separating them. Germline V gene lookup returns CDR1 SGHKS and CDR2 YYEKEE (reference sequence). This CDR3 is 12 amino acids long. This chain's CDR3 is CASSNELDPLHF. The CDR3 nucleotides read TGTGCCAGCAGCAATGAGCTAGACCCCCTCCACTTT.

The chain employs TRBV6-5 and TRBJ2-7; 7 nucleotides match TRBD2. The V and J ends lost 6 bases and 5 bases, in that order; junction bases with no gene match: 13. CDR3 length: 15 amino acids. Looked up from germline, CDR1 is MNHEY and CDR2 is SVGAGI. CDR3 region: CASSGSGAGDHEQYF. In DNA form, the CDR3 reads TGTGCCAGCAGCGGTTCGGGCGCGGGAGACCACGAGCAGTACTTC.

A single count supports this clone. The chain is built from TRBV29-1 and TRBJ2-1, with TRBD2 matching over 11 bases. The germline CDR1 and CDR2 sequences are SQVTM and ANQGSEA. V shed 6 bases, J shed 4 bases, and the junction held 11 bases outside the gene matches. The CDR3 totals 16 residues. CDR3 nucleotides: TGCAGCGTCGTCACTTCCTTAGCGGGAGGGTACAATGAGCAGTTCTTC. Protein: CSVVTSLAGGYNEQFF.

The J gene is TRBJ2-7, the V gene TRBV30; 7 positions match TRBD2. V was clipped by 4 bases and J by 0 bases; unmatched bases: 6. CDR3 length equals 14 residues. Germline assignment: CDR1 GTSNPN and CDR2 SVGIG (reference sequence). The CDR3 DNA reads TGTGCCTGGACTGTGGGAGGGAACTCCTACGAGCAGTACTTC. Translated: CAWTVGGNSYEQYF.

This chain uses TRBV30 with TRBJ2-7; a weak D match, TRBD2 (5 bases). The germline V gene has CDR1 GTSNPN and CDR2 SVGIG (reference sequence). The CDR3 has 14 residues. Trimming shortened V by 3 bases and J by 2 bases, and 14 bases separated the two germline ends. In nucleotides, the CDR3 is TGTGCCTGGAGCCTACCGGGATTGGCCTACGAGCAGTACTTC. This encodes CAWSLPGLAYEQYF.

The rearrangement joins TRBV5-1 to TRBJ2-6; 9 positions agree with TRBD1. Looked up from germline, CDR1 is SGHRS and CDR2 is YFSETQ. This CDR3 spans 18 amino acids. Germline trimming cut 4 bases from V and 1 base from J; bases unmatched to any gene: 9. The CDR3 here is CASSPTDRGFSGANVLTF. The CDR3 DNA follows: TGCGCCAGCAGCCCGACGGACAGGGGTTTTTCTGGGGCCAACGTCCTGACTTTC.

The genes are TRBV7-6 and TRBJ2-1, with D unclear. Looked up from germline, CDR1 is SGHVS and CDR2 is FNYEAQ. CDR3 length: 15 amino acids. The V gene lost 1 base and the J gene lost 4 bases, with 11 bases spanning the gap. The CDR3 bases are TGTGCCAGCAGCTTAGGTGGCTTCCCGTACAATGAGCAGTTCTTC. Amino acid sequence: CASSLGGFPYNEQFF. The whole variable domain, remainder taken from reference TRBV7-6 and TRBJ2-1, is GAGVSQSPRYKVTKRGQDVALRCDPISGHVSLYWYRQALGQGPEFLTYFNYEAQQDKSGLPNDRFSAERPEGSISTLTIQRTEQRDSAMYRCASSLGGFPYNEQFFGPGTRLTVL.

This chain links TRBV13 with TRBJ2-7, with D hard to call. The V gene lost 4 bases and the J gene lost 6 bases, with 25 bases spanning the gap. Germline V gene lookup returns CDR1 PRHDT and CDR2 FYEKMQ (reference sequence). CDR3 length: 17 residues. The CDR3 spells CASSSRHTGSEAAEQYF. CDR3 DNA sequence: TGTGCCAGCAGCTCACGCCACACCGGGTCTGAAGCCGCCGAGCAGTACTTC.

The V and J genes are TRBV30 and TRBJ1-3; D gene unclear. V was pared by 5 bases and J by 4 bases, with 12 bases between. The CDR3 totals 13 residues. Germline CDR1 GTSNPN, CDR2 SVGIG (reference sequence). The CDR3, as DNA: TGTGCCTGGGCGGGCTCTACCGGAAACACCATATATTTT. It is translated as CAWAGSTGNTIYF.

This sequence joins TRBV19 and TRBJ2-7; tentative D call: TRBD1 (7 bases). The germline CDR1 and CDR2 sequences are LNHDA and SQIVND (reference sequence). The germline V and J ends were trimmed by 3 bases and 3 bases, with 15 bases remaining between them. CDR3 length equals 15 residues. The CDR3 DNA reads TGTGCCAGTAGTATCGGCGGGACAGACTACTACGAGCAGTACTTC. Its protein product is CASSIGGTDYYEQYF.

V usage is TRBV9 and J usage is TRBJ2-7; TRBD1 agrees at 12 bases. Unmatched junction bases numbered 3, after V lost 3 bases and J lost 2 bases. The CDR3 loop spans 15 amino acids. The germline V gene has CDR1 SGDLS and CDR2 YYNGEE. CDR3 sequence reads: CASSDRDRGPYEQYF. CDR3 in DNA: TGTGCCAGCAGCGACCGGGACAGGGGGCCCTACGAGCAGTACTTC. Full variable domain (missing parts from reference TRBV9 and TRBJ2-7): DSGVTQTPKHLITATGQRVTLRCSPRSGDLSVYWYQQSLDQGLQFLIQYYNGEERAKGNILERFSAQQFPDLHSELNLSSLELGDSALYFCASSDRDRGPYEQYFGPGTRLTVT.

The chain couples TRBV5-1 to TRBJ2-5, with D perhaps matching TRBD2 (6 bases). Between the trimmed V and J ends, which lost 2 bases and 5 bases, there was a span of 16 bases. Germline CDR1 and CDR2: SGHRS and YFSETQ. The CDR3 is made up of 15 amino acids. The CDR3 protein is CASSFDGQAGETQYF. The DNA of the CDR3 is TGCGCCAGCAGCTTCGACGGCCAGGCGGGGGAGACCCAGTACTTC.

This chain connects TRBV7-9 to TRBJ2-5; D remains ambiguous. CDR1 and CDR2 (germline): SEHNR, FQNEAQ (reference sequence). Trimming cost V 8 bases and J 2 bases, with 12 bases left between them. The CDR3 spans 13 residues. The CDR3 DNA is TGTGCCAGCGCCCCTAACCCTCAAGAGACCCAGTACTTC. This sequence encodes CASAPNPQETQYF.

V is TRBV4-2 and J is TRBJ2-5; possible D gene TRBD2, 5 bases. V lost 4 bases to trimming and J lost 3 bases, with 21 bases between them. The germline CDR1 and CDR2 sequences are LGHNA and YNFKEQ. This CDR3 spans 17 amino acids. The DNA for the CDR3 is TGTGCCAGCAGCCTAAGTCTCGGCGTCGACGGGGAAGAGACCCAGTACTTC. It encodes CASSLSLGVDGEETQYF.

This clone was counted only a few times. The V and J genes are TRBV27 and TRBJ1-1; D not resolved. Germline V gene lookup returns CDR1 MNHEY and CDR2 SMNVEV (reference sequence). V gave up 5 bases and J gave up 1 base, with 11 bases separating them. The CDR3 runs to 14 residues. CDR3 sequence (DNA): TGTGCCAGCAGTCGAGAGGCCCCGAACACTGAAGCTTTCTTT. It is translated as CASSREAPNTEAFF.

The chain joins TRBV9 to TRBJ2-3, with 7 nucleotides matching TRBD2. This CDR3 spans 16 amino acids. The J segment lost 0 bases and the V segment lost 6 bases, leaving 10 bases of the junction unmatched. Germline CDR1 is SGDLS and CDR2 is YYNGEE. The CDR3, as DNA: TGTGCCAGCACCGCGAGAAGCGGGGCTAGCACAGATACGCAGTATTTT. It encodes CASTARSGASTDTQYF. The full variable domain, completed using reference TRBV9 and TRBJ2-3, is DSGVTQTPKHLITATGQRVTLRCSPRSGDLSVYWYQQSLDQGLQFLIQYYNGEERAKGNILERFSAQQFPDLHSELNLSSLELGDSALYFCASTARSGASTDTQYFGPGTRLTVL.

The chain links TRBV7-9 to TRBJ2-7; 10 positions match TRBD2. Germline trimming cut 4 bases from V and 2 bases from J; bases unmatched to any gene: 8. The germline gives CDR1 SEHNR, CDR2 FQNEAQ (reference sequence). This CDR3 is 16 amino acids long. The CDR3 nucleotides are TGTGCCAGCAGCTCCCTAGCGGGGGAAATTCCCTACGAGCAGTACTTC. This sequence encodes CASSSLAGEIPYEQYF.

CDR3 in DNA: TGTGCCAGTAGTATTTACAGGGGATCTGATCAGCCCCAGCATTTT. This gives the protein CASSIYRGSDQPQHF. V gene TRBV19 combines with J gene TRBJ1-5, with 7 positions matching TRBD1. V dropped 3 bases and J dropped 5; count of bases not matched to a gene: 7. The CDR3 runs 15 residues. Germline-derived CDR1 and CDR2 are LNHDA and SQIVND (reference sequence).

The chain recombines TRBV25-1 with TRBJ2-1, with 8 bases that match TRBD2. V dropped 2 bases and J dropped 5; count of bases not matched to a gene: 5. Germline V CDR1 and CDR2: MGHDK, SYGVNS. This CDR3 is 15 amino acids long. The CDR3 region has the DNA TGTGCCAGCAGTGAAGTAGCGGGAAAAAACAATGAGCAGTTCTTC. Translated, it gives CASSEVAGKNNEQFF.

The rearrangement links TRBV10-3 to TRBJ1-4; D remains ambiguous. This CDR3 spans 18 amino acids. V was clipped by 0 bases and J by 5 bases, with 19 bases between them. The germline V gene has CDR1 ENHRY and CDR2 SYGVKD. Here the CDR3 reads CAISESRPDQILNEKLFF. In DNA, the CDR3 is TGTGCCATCAGTGAGTCGAGGCCAGACCAAATTCTGAATGAAAAACTGTTTTTT.

The chain combines TRBV20-1 with TRBJ2-7; 8 bases line up with TRBD1. Per the germline V gene, CDR1 is DFQATT and CDR2 is SNEGSKA (reference sequence). The CDR3 loop spans 11 amino acids. CDR3 coding DNA: TGCAGGAGGGACAGGAACTACGAGCAGTACTTC. It encodes CRRDRNYEQYF.

V is TRBV14 and J is TRBJ2-7; 11 nucleotides line up with TRBD1. V dropped 0 bases and J dropped 4; count of bases not matched to a gene: 14. Germline CDR1 reads SGHDN; CDR2 reads FVKESK. This CDR3 spans 19 amino acids. CDR3 coding DNA: TGTGCCAGCAGCCAAGACCTAATCTCAGCAGGACAGGGGGCTTACGAGCAGTACTTC. Translating it yields CASSQDLISAGQGAYEQYF. Full variable domain (missing parts from reference TRBV14 and TRBJ2-7): EAGVTQFPSHSVIEKGQTVTLRCDPISGHDNLYWYRRVMGKEIKFLLHFVKESKQDESGMPNNRFLAERTGGTYSTLKVQPAELEDSGVYFCASSQDLISAGQGAYEQYFGPGTRLTVT.